These 10 T cell receptor beta chains share one sample of origin, sequenced in a study of shared clonotypes between healthy human individuals. The method was immunoSEQ multiplex PCR; TCRdb's version includes in-frame clones alone and lacks a portion of them. Counted here are around 530,000 clones, roughly 79% occurring once; the ten biggest clones make up about 12%. The sequenced material came from PBMCs. Source of these receptors: a woman aged 40-49 years in good health. Some clones in this sample may be carry-over from other donors' samples.

Of note for this clone: Other DNA sequences within the sample encode an identical CDR3. J is TRBJ1-1 and V is TRBV5-1; possibly TRBD1 for D (5 bases). Deletions cut 1 base from V and 0 bases from J, with 7 bases between. Germline-derived CDR1 and CDR2 are SGHRS and YFSETQ. The CDR3 spans 14 residues. The CDR3 spells CASSLLGVNTEAFF. CDR3 sequence (DNA): TGCGCCAGCAGCTTGCTAGGGGTGAACACTGAAGCTTTCTTT.

The chain uses TRBV5-4 and TRBJ2-5; possibly TRBD2 for D (7 bases). Germline V lookup: CDR1 SGHNT, CDR2 YYREEE (reference sequence). The length of the CDR3 is 18 residues. V was shortened by 3 bases and J by 4 bases, with 25 bases between the two germline ends. The DNA of the CDR3 is TGTGCCAGCAGCTGCCCGCGCGGGGGCAATTCCCCCACAGAGACCCAGTACTTC. Translation gives CASSCPRGGNSPTETQYF.

The rearrangement uses TRBV19 and TRBJ2-2; D is ambiguous. The CDR3 totals 14 residues. CDR1 and CDR2 (germline): LNHDA, SQIVND (reference sequence). V was shortened by 4 bases and J by 1 base, with 7 bases between the two germline ends. The CDR3 is CASSNRQNTGELFF. CDR3 sequence (DNA): TGTGCCAGTAGTAACCGACAGAACACCGGGGAGCTGTTTTTT.

The chain combines TRBV5-1 with TRBJ1-2, with D maybe TRBD1 (5 bases). Between the trimmed V and J ends, which lost 4 bases and 4 bases, there was a span of 20 bases. The CDR3 has 16 residues. Germline CDR1 is SGHRS and CDR2 is YFSETQ. CDR3 sequence reads: CASSRRPGAGTYGYTF. In DNA, the CDR3 is TGCGCCAGCAGCCGGCGGCCCGGCGCAGGGACCTATGGCTACACCTTC. Supplemented by reference TRBV5-1 and TRBJ1-2, the full variable domain reads KAGVTQTPRYLIKTRGQQVTLSCSPISGHRSVSWYQQTPGQGLQFLFEYFSETQRNKGNFPGRFSGRQFSNSRSEMNVSTLELGDSALYLCASSRRPGAGTYGYTFGSGTRLTVV.

For this clone: One base away lies a much larger clone, so this may be a sequencing read error. The sample holds other DNA sequences that translate to the same CDR3. The V and J genes are TRBV5-4 and TRBJ1-4, with TRBD1 as a possible D gene (5 bases). Germline V gene sequence: CDR1 SGHNT, CDR2 YYREEE (reference sequence). Trimming removed 4 bases at V and 5 bases at J, with 15 bases between. This CDR3 has 15 amino acids. CDR3 coding DNA: TGTGCCAGCAGCACCCAGGGTAACCGGAATGAAAAACTGTTTTTT. It encodes CASSTQGNRNEKLFF.

This rearrangement joins TRBV7-9 to TRBJ2-3; D ambiguous. Germline CDR1 SEHNR, CDR2 FQNEAQ (reference sequence). V was pared by 8 bases and J by 1 base, with 16 bases between. The CDR3 length is 15 residues. In DNA form, the CDR3 reads TGTGCCAGCGGCAGGCTTTTGGCACGCACAGATACGCAGTATTTT. Translated: CASGRLLARTDTQYF.

This clone has a handful of counts. The chain links TRBV7-2 to TRBJ1-1; 7 nucleotides align to TRBD1. Trimming cost V 1 base and J 8 bases; bases outside gene matches: 4. Germline CDR1 reads SGHTA; CDR2 reads FQGNSA. The CDR3 is 13 amino acids. CDR3 in amino acids: CASSLGQGQEAFF. The CDR3 DNA is TGTGCCAGCAGCTTAGGACAGGGACAAGAAGCTTTCTTT.

In this sample, this clone turned up a few times. The rearrangement links TRBV29-1 to TRBJ1-1; D is unresolved. V was trimmed by 7 bases and J by 3 bases, leaving 15 bases between them. The CDR3 is 13 amino acids. From germline, CDR1 is SQVTM and CDR2 ANQGSEA. The CDR3 nucleotides are TGCAGCGGGGAAGTGGGGTGGGACACTGAAGCTTTCTTT. Protein: CSGEVGWDTEAFF.

The CDR3 sequence: CASSYQGFTDTQYF. The CDR3, as DNA: TGTGCCAGCAGTTACCAGGGTTTCACAGATACGCAGTATTTT. The chain employs TRBV6-5 and TRBJ2-3; D might be TRBD1 (5 bases). The CDR3 is made up of 14 amino acids. The V gene's germline CDR1 is MNHEY and CDR2 SVGAGI. The germline V and J ends were trimmed by 2 bases and 2 bases, with 8 bases remaining between them.

Many counts were recorded for this clone. This sequence joins TRBV5-1 and TRBJ1-1; D not certain. There are 14 residues in the CDR3. Germline-derived CDR1 and CDR2 are SGHRS and YFSETQ. V was pared by 1 base and J by 4 bases, with 11 bases between. The CDR3, as DNA: TGCGCCAGCAGCTTGAGGACTTACGGCACTGAAGCTTTCTTT. It specifies CASSLRTYGTEAFF.